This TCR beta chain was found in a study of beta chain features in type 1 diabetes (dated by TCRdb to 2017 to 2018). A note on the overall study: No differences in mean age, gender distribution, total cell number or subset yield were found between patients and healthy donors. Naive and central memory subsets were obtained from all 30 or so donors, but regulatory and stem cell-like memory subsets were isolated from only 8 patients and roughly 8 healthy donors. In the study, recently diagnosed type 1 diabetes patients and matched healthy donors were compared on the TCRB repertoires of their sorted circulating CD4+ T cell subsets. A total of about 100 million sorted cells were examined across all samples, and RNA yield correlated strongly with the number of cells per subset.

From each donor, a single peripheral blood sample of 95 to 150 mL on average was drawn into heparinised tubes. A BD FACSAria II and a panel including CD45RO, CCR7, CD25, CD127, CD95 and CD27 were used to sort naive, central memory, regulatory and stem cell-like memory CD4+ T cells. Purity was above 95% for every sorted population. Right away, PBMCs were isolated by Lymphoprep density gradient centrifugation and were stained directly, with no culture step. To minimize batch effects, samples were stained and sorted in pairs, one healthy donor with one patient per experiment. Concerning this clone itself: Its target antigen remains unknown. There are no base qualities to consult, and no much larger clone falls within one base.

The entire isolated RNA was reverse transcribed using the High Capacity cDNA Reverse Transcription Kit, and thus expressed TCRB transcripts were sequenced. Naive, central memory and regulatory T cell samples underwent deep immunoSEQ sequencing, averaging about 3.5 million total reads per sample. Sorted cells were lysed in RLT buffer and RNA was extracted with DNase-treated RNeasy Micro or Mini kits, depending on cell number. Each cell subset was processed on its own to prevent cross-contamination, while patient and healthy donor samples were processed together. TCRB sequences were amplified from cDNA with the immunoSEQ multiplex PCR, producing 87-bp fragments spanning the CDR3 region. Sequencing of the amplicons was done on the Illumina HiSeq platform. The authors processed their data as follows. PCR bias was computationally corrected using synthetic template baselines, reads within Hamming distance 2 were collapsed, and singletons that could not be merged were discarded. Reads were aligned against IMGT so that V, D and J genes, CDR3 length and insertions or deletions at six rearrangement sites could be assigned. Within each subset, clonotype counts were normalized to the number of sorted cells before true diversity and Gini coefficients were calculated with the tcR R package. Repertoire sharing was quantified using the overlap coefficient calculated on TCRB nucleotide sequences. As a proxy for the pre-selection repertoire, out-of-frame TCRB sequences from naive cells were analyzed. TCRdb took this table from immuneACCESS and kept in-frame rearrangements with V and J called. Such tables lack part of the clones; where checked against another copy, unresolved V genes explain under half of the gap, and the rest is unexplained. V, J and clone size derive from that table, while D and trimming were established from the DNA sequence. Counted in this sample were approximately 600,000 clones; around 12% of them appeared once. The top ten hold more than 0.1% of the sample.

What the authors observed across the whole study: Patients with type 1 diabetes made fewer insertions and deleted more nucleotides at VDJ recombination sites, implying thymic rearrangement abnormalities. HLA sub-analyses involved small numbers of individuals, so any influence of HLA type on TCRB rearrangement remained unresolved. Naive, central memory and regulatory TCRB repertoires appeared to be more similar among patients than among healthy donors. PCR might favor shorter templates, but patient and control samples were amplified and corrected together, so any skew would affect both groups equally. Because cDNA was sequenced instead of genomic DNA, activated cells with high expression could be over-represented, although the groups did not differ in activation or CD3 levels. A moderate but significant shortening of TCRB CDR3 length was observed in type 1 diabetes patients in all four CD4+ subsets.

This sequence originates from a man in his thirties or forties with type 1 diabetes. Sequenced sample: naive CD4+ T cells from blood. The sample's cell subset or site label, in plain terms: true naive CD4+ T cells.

The nucleotide sequence reads as follows: TGCGCCAGCAGCTTTAACAGGGGATTCTCCCGGGAGCAGTACTTC. It codes for CASSFNRGFSREQYF. The chain was built from TRBV5-1 and TRBJ2-7; 7 bases in the middle match TRBD1. From the germline V gene, CDR1 is SGHRS and CDR2 is YFSETQ. Including cysteine and phenylalanine, the CDR3 has 15 amino acids. The sequence is cut down to CDR3 DNA, 45 bases in frame from base 1. V lost 2 bases and J lost 7 bases, and the count of bases not matched to a germline gene is 12.